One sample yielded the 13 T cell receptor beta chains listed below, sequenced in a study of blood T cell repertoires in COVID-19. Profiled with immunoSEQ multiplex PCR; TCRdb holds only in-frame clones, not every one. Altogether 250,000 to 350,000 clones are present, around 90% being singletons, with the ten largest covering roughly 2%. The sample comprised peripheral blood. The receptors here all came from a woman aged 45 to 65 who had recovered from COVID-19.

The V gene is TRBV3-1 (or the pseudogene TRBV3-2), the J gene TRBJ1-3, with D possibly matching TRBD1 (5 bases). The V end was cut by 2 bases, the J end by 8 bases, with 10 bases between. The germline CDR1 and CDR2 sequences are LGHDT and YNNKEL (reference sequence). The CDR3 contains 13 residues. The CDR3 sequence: CASSQQGVHTIYF. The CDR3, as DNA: TGTGCCAGCAGCCAACAAGGGGTTCACACCATATATTTT.

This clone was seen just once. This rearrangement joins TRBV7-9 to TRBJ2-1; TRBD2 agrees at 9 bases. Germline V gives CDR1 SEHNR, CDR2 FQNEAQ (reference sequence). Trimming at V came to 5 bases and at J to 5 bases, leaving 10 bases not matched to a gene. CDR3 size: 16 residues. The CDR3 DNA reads TGTGCCAGCAGCCTCAAGGCGGGGGGGCCGGACAATGAGCAGTTCTTC. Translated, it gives CASSLKAGGPDNEQFF.

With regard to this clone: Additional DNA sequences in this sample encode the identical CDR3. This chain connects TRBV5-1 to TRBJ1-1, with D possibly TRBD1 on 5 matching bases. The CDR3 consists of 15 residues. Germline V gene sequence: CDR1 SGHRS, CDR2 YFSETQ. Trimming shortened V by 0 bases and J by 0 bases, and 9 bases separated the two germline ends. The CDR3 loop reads CASSLGQGMNTEAFF. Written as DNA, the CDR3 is TGCGCCAGCAGCTTGGGGCAGGGTATGAACACTGAAGCTTTCTTT. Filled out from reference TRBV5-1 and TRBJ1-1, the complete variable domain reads KAGVTQTPRYLIKTRGQQVTLSCSPISGHRSVSWYQQTPGQGLQFLFEYFSETQRNKGNFPGRFSGRQFSNSRSEMNVSTLELGDSALYLCASSLGQGMNTEAFFGQGTRLTVV.

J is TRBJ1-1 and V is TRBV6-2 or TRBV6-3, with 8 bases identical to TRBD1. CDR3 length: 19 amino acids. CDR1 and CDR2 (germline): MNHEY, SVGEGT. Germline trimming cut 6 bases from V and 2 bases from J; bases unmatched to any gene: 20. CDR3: CASSSGKFRGHQVNTEAFF. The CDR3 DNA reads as TGTGCCAGCAGCTCGGGAAAGTTCAGGGGGCATCAGGTAAACACTGAAGCTTTCTTT.

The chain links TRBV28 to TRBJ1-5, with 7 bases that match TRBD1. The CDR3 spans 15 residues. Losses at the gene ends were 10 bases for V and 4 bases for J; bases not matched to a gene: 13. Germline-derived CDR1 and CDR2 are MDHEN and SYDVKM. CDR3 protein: CAIPLGGHGNQPQHF. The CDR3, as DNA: TGTGCCATCCCCCTAGGGGGCCACGGGAATCAGCCCCAGCATTTT.

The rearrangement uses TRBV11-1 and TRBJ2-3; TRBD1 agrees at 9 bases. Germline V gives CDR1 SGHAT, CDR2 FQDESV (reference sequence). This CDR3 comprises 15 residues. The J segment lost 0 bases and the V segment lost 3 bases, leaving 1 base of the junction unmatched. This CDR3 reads CASSFGTGSTDTQYF. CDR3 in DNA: TGTGCCAGCAGCTTCGGGACAGGGAGCACAGATACGCAGTATTTT.

The CDR3 nucleotides read TGCGCCAGCAGCCAAGACCTGACCCGACGAGAGGGTGAAGCTTTCTTT. Translated: CASSQDLTRREGEAFF. The V call is TRBV4-3, the J call TRBJ1-1; no reliable D call. The CDR3 has 16 residues. Between the trimmed V and J ends, which lost 0 bases and 7 bases, there was a span of 18 bases. Germline V CDR1 and CDR2: LGHNA, YSLEER.

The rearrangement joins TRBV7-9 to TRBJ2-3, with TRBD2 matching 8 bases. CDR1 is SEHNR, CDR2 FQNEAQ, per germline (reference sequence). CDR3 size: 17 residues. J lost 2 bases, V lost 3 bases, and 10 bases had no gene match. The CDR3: CASSLGVAGRYTDTQYF. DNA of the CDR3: TGTGCCAGCAGCTTGGGCGTAGCGGGGCGCTACACAGATACGCAGTATTTT.

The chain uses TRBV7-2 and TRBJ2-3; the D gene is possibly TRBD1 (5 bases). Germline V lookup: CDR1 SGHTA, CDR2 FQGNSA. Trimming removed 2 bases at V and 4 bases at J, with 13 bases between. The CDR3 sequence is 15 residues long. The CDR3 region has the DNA TGTGCCAGCAGCTTACAGGGCGCGGACGCAGATACGCAGTATTTT. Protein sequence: CASSLQGADADTQYF.

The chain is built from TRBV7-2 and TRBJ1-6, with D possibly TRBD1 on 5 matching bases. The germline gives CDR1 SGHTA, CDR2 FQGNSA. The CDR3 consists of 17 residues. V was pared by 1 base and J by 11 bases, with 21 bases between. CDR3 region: CASSLEAPGRAATPLHF. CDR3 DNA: TGTGCCAGCAGCTTAGAGGCCCCAGGCAGGGCGGCTACACCCCTCCACTTT. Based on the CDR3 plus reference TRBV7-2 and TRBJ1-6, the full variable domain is GAGVSQSPSNKVTEKGKDVELRCDPISGHTALYWYRQSLGQGLEFLIYFQGNSAPDKSGLPSDRFSAERTGGSVSTLTIQRTQQEDSAVYLCASSLEAPGRAATPLHFGNGTRLTVT.

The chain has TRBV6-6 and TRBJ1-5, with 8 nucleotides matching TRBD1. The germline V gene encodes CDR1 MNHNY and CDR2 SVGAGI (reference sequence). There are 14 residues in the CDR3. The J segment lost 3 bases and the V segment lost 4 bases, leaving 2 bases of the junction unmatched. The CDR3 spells CASSWTGINQPQHF. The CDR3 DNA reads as TGTGCCAGCAGTTGGACAGGGATCAATCAGCCCCAGCATTTT.

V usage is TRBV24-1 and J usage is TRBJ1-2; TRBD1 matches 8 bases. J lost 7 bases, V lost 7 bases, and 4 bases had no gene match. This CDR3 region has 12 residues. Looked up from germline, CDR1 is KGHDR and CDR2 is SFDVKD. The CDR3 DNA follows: TGTGCCACCAGGGCCGGACAGGGTGGCTACACCTTC. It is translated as CATRAGQGGYTF.

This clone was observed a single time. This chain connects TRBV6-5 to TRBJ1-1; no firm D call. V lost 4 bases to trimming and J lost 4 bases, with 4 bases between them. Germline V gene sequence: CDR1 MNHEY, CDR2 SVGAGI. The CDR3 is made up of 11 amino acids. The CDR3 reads CASSSSTEAFF. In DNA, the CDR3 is TGTGCCAGCAGTTCGAGCACTGAAGCTTTCTTT.